This T cell receptor beta chain was profiled in a study of vaccination and CD4 T cells after COVID-19. Across the whole study: Post-COVID samples had a sampling time that fell a median roughly 100 days after diagnosis (range 35 to 161).

The CDR3 is 15 amino acids. V was pared by 6 bases and J by 0 bases, with 18 bases between. Germline CDR1 is DFQATT and CDR2 is SNEGSKA (reference sequence). The treatment is: approximately nine-day PBMC culture with coronavirus spike peptide pools or control peptides (ViraFEST assay). These CD4+ T cells came from an unexposed donor, sampled before the COVID-19 pandemic (2011-2018). The study sequenced cultured CD4+ T cell DNA using the Oncomine TCR Beta short-read assay. From the PCR reads, TCRdb called clonotypes with MiXCR, one entry per CDR3 protein. The sample records more than 2,000 distinct CDR3 sequences, 15% to 20% being singletons. This clonotype qualifies as large. Its specificity is unknown.

Sequences were obtained from CD4+ T cells from blood, cultured in vitro. This TCR was sampled from a human donor in good health. J is TRBJ2-7 and V is TRBV20-1; TRBD2 is a possible D gene (6 bases). Written as DNA, the CDR3 is TGCAGTGCACCGGGACTCAACACGGGCTCCTACGAGCAGTACTTC. Translation: CSAPGLNTGSYEQYF.